This record covers a single T cell receptor (beta chain). Its antigen is as yet unknown. Sequenced by immunoSEQ multiplex PCR; TCRdb stores in-frame clones only, minus some. The repertoire holds 75,000 to 90,000 clones, with just under 95% as singletons. These data come from a study of human versus mouse CDR3 diversity and MHC coevolution. Study observations and caveats: In humans, T-cell selection involved about 6 MHC II alleles. On average, humans showed more CDR3 deletions and insertions than mice.

Trimming at V came to 6 bases and at J to 2 bases, leaving 8 bases not matched to a gene. This CDR3 contains 16 residues. Germline CDR1 reads SNHLY; CDR2 reads FYNNEI. The sequence derives from a person aged 25-75 years in good health. The specimen was naive CD4+ T cells from blood. Subset defined: CD45RO-negative CD62L-positive naive CD4 T cells. V and J are TRBV2 and TRBJ2-3; 10 positions agree with TRBD1. The DNA for the CDR3 is TGTGCCAGCAGGGTGGACAGGGGGGTTTACACAGATACGCAGTATTTT. It codes for CASRVDRGVYTDTQYF.